This T cell receptor (beta chain) was documented in a study of graft-versus-host responses after intestinal transplantation. Overall study findings and caveats: GvH clones surfaced in recipient marrow, some emerging earlier in ileum or blood.

Only in-frame clones appear in the TCRdb table, and some are missing; sequencing was by immunoSEQ multiplex PCR. The sample contains over 100,000 clones, approximately 93% of which appear only once. This clone is a singleton in its sample. Antigen specificity is unknown. The length of the CDR3 is 14 residues. The junction had 2 bases not matched to a gene; V was cut back by 2 bases and J by 9 bases. Per the germline V gene, CDR1 is MNHEY and CDR2 is SMNVEV (reference sequence). This receptor was taken from a human donor who was the organ donor for an intestinal transplant. This sequence joins TRBV27 and TRBJ2-1; TRBD2 matches at 12 bases. Sequenced here: unstimulated CD8+ T cells sorted from spleen or lymph node cells, sampled before transplant. The CDR3 is CASSLGTSGFEQFF. The DNA of the CDR3 is TGTGCCAGCAGTTTAGGGACTAGCGGGTTTGAGCAGTTCTTC.